Below, one TCR beta chain is given with its context. This sample was taken from a study of blood T cell repertoires in COVID-19. Study-level information: COVID-19 samples collected from the United States, Italy and Spain covered acute and convalescent phases.

Original data processing: Amplifying reference gene primers gave estimates of nucleated cell counts. The data were produced by immunoSEQ multiplex PCR, yet TCRdb's version contains in-frame clones alone and is incomplete. V and J calls plus clone size are reproduced from that table; the DNA served to infer D and trimming. The repertoire holds 65,000 to 80,000 clones, with approximately 84% as singletons. Germline V gene lookup returns CDR1 SGHAT and CDR2 FQNNGV. The ends were cut back, 2 bases at V and 1 base at J, with 9 bases in the middle. The CDR3 has 15 residues. Input material: peripheral blood. This clonotype was sampled from a human donor in a cohort sampled during active COVID-19. This rearrangement joins TRBV11-2 to TRBJ1-3, with D possibly matching TRBD1 (5 bases). The CDR3 reads CASSLYQGSGNTIYF. The CDR3 coding sequence is TGTGCCAGCAGCTTATATCAGGGTTCTGGAAACACCATATATTTT.